Below are 19 T cell receptor beta chains sequenced from a single sample in a study of cytomegalovirus exposure and HLA in healthy donors. This PCR relied on a set of 60 Vbeta primers and 13 Jbeta primers. Libraries were prepared by immunoSEQ multiplex PCR; TCRdb keeps only in-frame clonotypes and omits some of them. This sample has 90,000 to 130,000 clones; about four fifths occur once, and the top ten carry around 3%. The sample comprised PBMCs. The source of these receptors is an older woman in good health and CMV-seropositive.

V and J are TRBV4-1 and TRBJ2-5, with 9 bases aligning to TRBD2. With V trimmed by 6 bases and J by 3 bases, 5 bases remained unmatched. CDR3 length equals 14 residues. Germline V gives CDR1 MGHRA, CDR2 YSYEKL. The CDR3 sequence is CASRLRLAEETQYF. The DNA for the CDR3 is TGCGCCAGCAGACTTAGACTAGCGGAAGAGACCCAGTACTTC.

The J gene is TRBJ2-3, the V gene TRBV5-1, with a weak D call TRBD2 (5 bases). V lost 1 base, J lost 2 bases, and 8 bases lay in between. Germline V CDR1 and CDR2: SGHRS, YFSETQ. The CDR3 length is 14 residues. The CDR3: CASSLSGNTDTQYF. The CDR3 nucleotides read TGCGCCAGCAGCTTGAGCGGAAACACAGATACGCAGTATTTT.

The rearrangement joins TRBV19 to TRBJ1-2; TRBD1 matches at 10 bases. Germline values: CDR1 LNHDA, CDR2 SQIVND (reference sequence). The CDR3 contains 16 residues. After removal of 3 bases from V and 2 bases from J, the junction contained 6 bases not matched to a gene. The chain's CDR3 is CASSIVPGQGNYGYTF. Written as DNA, the CDR3 is TGTGCCAGTAGTATTGTTCCGGGACAGGGGAACTATGGCTACACCTTC.

This rearrangement joins TRBV18 to TRBJ1-1; D perhaps matches TRBD1 (5 bases). Germline lookup yields CDR1 KGHSH and CDR2 LQKENI. Trimming left V 5 bases short and J 8 bases short, with 24 bases between. The CDR3 spans 16 residues. This CDR3 reads CASSSGQAAIVKEAFF. The CDR3 DNA reads TGTGCCAGCTCATCCGGACAAGCCGCTATAGTTAAGGAAGCTTTCTTT.

The chain is built from TRBV6-1 and TRBJ1-1; no definite D call. The CDR3 totals 10 residues. V was trimmed by 6 bases and J by 7 bases, leaving 6 bases between them. Looked up from germline, CDR1 is MNHNS and CDR2 is SASEGT. CDR3 sequence: CASSPSEAFF. CDR3 DNA: TGTGCCAGCAGCCCTAGTGAAGCTTTCTTT.

The chain couples TRBV19 to TRBJ2-2, with D perhaps TRBD1 (5 bases). V shed 8 bases and J shed 7 bases, with 17 bases lying between them. The CDR3 totals 14 residues. Germline V gives CDR1 LNHDA, CDR2 SQIVND (reference sequence). The CDR3 sequence: CASSHWGSSGELFF. The DNA for the CDR3 is TGTGCCAGTTCGCACTGGGGCAGTAGCGGGGAGCTGTTTTTT.

This clone was counted ten times or more. The chain joins TRBV5-1 to TRBJ2-6, with 11 nucleotides matching TRBD1. This CDR3 contains 18 residues. Germline V gives CDR1 SGHRS, CDR2 YFSETQ. The V segment lost 0 bases and the J segment 4 bases; nucleotides outside the gene matches: 6. The CDR3 protein is CASSLGTGGSLGANVLTF. DNA for the CDR3: TGCGCCAGCAGCTTGGGGACAGGGGGCTCGCTCGGGGCCAACGTCCTGACTTTC.

This clone was counted a few times. The gene calls are TRBV6-1 and TRBJ2-7; the D gene is possibly TRBD2 (6 bases). This CDR3 has 16 residues. The germline V gene has CDR1 MNHNS and CDR2 SASEGT. The V gene lost 2 bases and the J gene lost 0 bases, with 14 bases spanning the gap. The CDR3 sequence: CASSEMGLAFSYEQYF. CDR3 nucleotides: TGTGCCAGCAGTGAAATGGGTCTAGCGTTCTCCTACGAGCAGTACTTC.

In this sample, this clone turned up a few times. The chain links TRBV9 to TRBJ2-5; weak D call: TRBD2 (8 bases). The V end was cut by 3 bases, the J end by 5 bases, with 20 bases between. The CDR3 has 16 residues. CDR1 is SGDLS and CDR2 is YYNGEE in the germline V gene. The CDR3 nucleotides are TGTGCCAGCAGCGGGCGACAGGGTTCGGGGGGGGAGACCCAGTACTTC. It codes for CASSGRQGSGGETQYF.

The rearrangement uses TRBV9 and TRBJ2-2; TRBD1 matches at 10 bases. V lost 0 bases to trimming and J lost 5 bases; unmatched junction nucleotides: 13. CDR3 length: 19 residues. Germline V gene sequence: CDR1 SGDLS, CDR2 YYNGEE. In nucleotides, the CDR3 is TGTGCCAGCAGCGTAGGGGTTCCGGGACAGGGGACGGATACCGGGGAGCTGTTTTTT. Its translation: CASSVGVPGQGTDTGELFF. Looking up the rest from reference TRBV9 and TRBJ2-2 gives the full variable domain: DSGVTQTPKHLITATGQRVTLRCSPRSGDLSVYWYQQSLDQGLQFLIQYYNGEERAKGNILERFSAQQFPDLHSELNLSSLELGDSALYFCASSVGVPGQGTDTGELFFGEGSRLTVL.

V and J are TRBV5-5 and TRBJ1-3, with TRBD1 matching 7 bases. CDR1 is SGHKS, CDR2 YYEKEE, per germline (reference sequence). The CDR3 has 15 residues. With V trimmed by 5 bases and J by 2 bases, 7 bases remained unmatched. The DNA of the CDR3 is TGTGCCAGCAGACACGGGACAGAAGCTGGAAACACCATATATTTT. This translates into CASRHGTEAGNTIYF.

CDR3 region: CASSTGDREETQYF. CDR3 in DNA: TGCGCCAGCAGCACCGGTGACAGAGAAGAGACCCAGTACTTC. The chain employs TRBV5-1 and TRBJ2-5, with D possibly being TRBD1 (5 bases). Germline lookup yields CDR1 SGHRS and CDR2 YFSETQ. The CDR3 covers 14 residues. The germline V and J ends were trimmed by 4 bases and 3 bases, with 13 bases remaining between them.

The chain recombines TRBV23-1 with TRBJ1-2; TRBD1 might be the D (6 bases). TRBV23-1 has ORF status, its function being uncertain. V lost 2 bases and J lost 4, with 17 bases in between. This CDR3 has 16 amino acids. CDR3 nucleotide sequence: TGCGCCAGCAGTCAACCGACAGGCCTTTTTATCTATGGCTACACCTTC. Residues: CASSQPTGLFIYGYTF.

The chain joins TRBV18 to TRBJ2-5, with TRBD1 matching 9 bases. Judging by the DNA end, TRBJ2-7 fits better; the J call may be wrong. CDR1 is KGHSH and CDR2 is LQKENI in the germline V gene. The CDR3 runs to 15 residues. CDR3 amino acids: CASSVTGTGLYEQYF. CDR3 DNA sequence: TGTGCCAGCTCTGTGACCGGGACAGGGCTCTACGAGCAGTACTTC.

The J gene is TRBJ2-1, the V gene TRBV5-1, with D perhaps matching TRBD1 (5 bases). The V end was cut by 4 bases, the J end by 10 bases, with 12 bases between. The CDR3 is 12 residues long. Germline V gene lookup returns CDR1 SGHRS and CDR2 YFSETQ. The DNA for the CDR3 is TGCGCCAGCAGCCTAGGGGAATACGAGCAGTTCTTC. Its translation is CASSLGEYEQFF.

The CDR3 loop reads CASSSEQGAPAETQYF. The CDR3 DNA reads TGTGCCAGCAGCTCAGAACAGGGGGCGCCCGCCGAGACCCAGTACTTC. The V call is TRBV13, the J call TRBJ2-5, with 9 bases fitting TRBD1. The V and J ends lost 4 bases and 5 bases, in that order; junction bases with no gene match: 11. Germline loops: CDR1 PRHDT, CDR2 FYEKMQ (reference sequence). There are 16 residues in the CDR3.

The chain employs TRBV6-1 and TRBJ2-7; 13 nucleotides align to TRBD2. Per the germline V gene, CDR1 is MNHNS and CDR2 is SASEGT. With V trimmed by 5 bases and J by 2 bases, 3 bases remained unmatched. This CDR3 is built from 15 residues. As DNA, the CDR3 is TGTGCCAGCAGTAGGGGACTAGCGGGAACCTACGAGCAGTACTTC. It specifies CASSRGLAGTYEQYF.

Concerning this clone: At one end the junction does not follow the germline gene, possibly because of a read error. The rearrangement joins TRBV7-9 to TRBJ2-1; 10 nucleotides agree with TRBD2. This CDR3 is 15 amino acids long. CDR1 and CDR2 (germline): SEHNR, FQNEAQ (reference sequence). The CDR3 sequence is CSSSLGIAGGNEQFF. DNA for the CDR3: TGTTCCAGCAGCTTAGGGATAGCGGGAGGCAATGAGCAGTTCTTC.

This chain connects TRBV7-3 to TRBJ1-1; D remains ambiguous. The germline V and J ends were trimmed by 1 base and 3 bases, with 9 bases remaining between them. This CDR3 region has 14 residues. CDR1 is SGHTA, CDR2 FQGTGA, per germline. CDR3 coding DNA: TGTGCCAGCAGCTTAAAAGGTGGAGACACTGAAGCTTTCTTT. It is translated as CASSLKGGDTEAFF. Full variable domain (rest looked up from reference TRBV7-3 and TRBJ1-1): GAGVSQTPSNKVTEKGKYVELRCDPISGHTALYWYRQSLGQGPEFLIYFQGTGAADDSGLPNDRFFAVRPEGSVSTLKIQRTERGDSAVYLCASSLKGGDTEAFFGQGTRLTVV.